These T cell receptor beta chains were read from a single sample in a study of cytomegalovirus exposure and HLA in healthy donors. The data were produced by immunoSEQ multiplex PCR, yet TCRdb's version contains in-frame clones alone and is incomplete. Here the sample spans approximately 200,000 clones, around four fifths being singletons. Material: PBMCs. The source of these receptors is a woman aged 45-65 years in good health and CMV-seropositive. The CDR3 runs from the conserved cysteine through the conserved F or W. The D gene is left open where the match is weak. Not all rows give a size; the values are once, few, many and, for expanded clones, a class.

. TRBJ2-2 TRBV20-1 . 11 CSAPSSGELFF TGCAGTGCCCCATCTAGCGGGGAGCTGTTTTTT
. TRBJ2-3 TRBV4-3 TRBD1 15 CASSRGTGWADTQYF TGCGCCAGCAGCCGAGGGACAGGGTGGGCAGATACGCAGTATTTT
. TRBJ1-3 TRBV2 TRBD1 14 CASRYGTAGNTIYF TGTGCCAGCAGATACGGGACAGCTGGAAACACCATATATTTT
. TRBJ2-6 TRBV7-9 TRBD1 19 CASSPTQGQGLSGANGLTF TGTGCCAGCAGCCCGACCCAGGGACAGGGACTCTCTGGGGCCAACGGCCTGACTTTC
. TRBJ2-1 TRBV5-1 TRBD2 16 CASSSLAGGAYNEQFF TGCGCCAGCAGCTCCTTAGCGGGAGGTGCCTACAATGAGCAGTTCTTC
. TRBJ1-2 TRBV6-1 TRBD1 15 CASRKPGQGKDGYTF TGTGCCAGCAGGAAACCGGGACAGGGGAAGGATGGCTACACCTTC
. TRBJ1-2 TRBV6-5 . 14 CASSYTKHNYGYTF TGTGCCAGCAGTTACACCAAGCATAACTATGGCTACACCTTC
. TRBJ2-1 TRBV2 TRBD1 12 CASSQMGQVTFF TGTGCCAGCAGTCAGATGGGACAGGTCACATTCTTC
once TRBJ2-3 TRBV7-8 TRBD2 17 CASRGYGGAPSTDTQYF TGTGCCAGCAGGGGGTACGGGGGGGCCCCATCGACAGATACGCAGTATTTT
. TRBJ2-7 TRBV7-2 TRBD2 13 CASGLASSYEQYF TGTGCCAGCGGACTAGCGAGCTCCTACGAGCAGTACTTC
. TRBJ2-3 TRBV19 TRBD2 14 CASSIGLATDTQYF TGTGCCAGTAGTATTGGACTAGCGACAGATACGCAGTATTTT
. TRBJ1-3 TRBV28 . 14 CASSRDNSGNTIYF TGTGCCAGCAGCCGGGACAACTCTGGAAACACCATATATTTT
few TRBJ2-7 TRBV5-6 TRBD1 15 CASSGAMGQAYEQYF TGTGCCAGCAGCGGGGCGATGGGACAGGCTTACGAGCAGTACTTC
. TRBJ1-2 TRBV7-2 TRBD1 14 CASSTNRGGYGYTF TGTGCCAGCAGCACCAACAGGGGGGGCTATGGCTACACCTTC
. TRBJ2-2 TRBV14 . 15 CASSRGRGDTGELFF TGTGCCAGCAGCCGAGGCAGGGGAGACACCGGGGAGCTGTTTTTT
. TRBJ2-3 TRBV7-8 TRBD1 18 CASSPGDRVRRSTDTQYF TGTGCCAGCAGCCCAGGGGACAGGGTTAGGCGTAGCACAGATACGCAGTATTTT
. TRBJ2-2 TRBV5-1 TRBD2 17 CASSLSGRASYTGELFF TGCGCCAGCAGCTTGAGCGGGAGGGCCTCGTACACCGGGGAGCTGTTTTTT
. TRBJ2-1 TRBV5-4 . 15 CASSSATGSYNEQFF TGTGCCAGCAGCTCCGCAACAGGGAGTTACAATGAGCAGTTCTTC
once TRBJ1-3 TRBV9 TRBD1 15 CASSDRGNSGNTIYF TGTGCCAGCAGCGACAGGGGCAACAGTGGAAACACCATATATTTT
. TRBJ2-7 TRBV18 TRBD1 12 CASSLQGNEQYF TGTGCCAGCTCACTACAGGGGAACGAGCAGTACTTC
. TRBJ1-5 TRBV18 . 15 CASSPRLGGVEPQHF TGTGCCAGCTCACCACGTCTGGGGGGGGTGGAGCCCCAGCATTTT
. TRBJ2-2 TRBV5-4 . 13 CASSLASSGELFF TGTGCCAGCAGCTTGGCTTCCTCCGGGGAGCTGTTTTTT
. TRBJ1-1 TRBV28 . 16 CASSSGPGTLNTEAFF TGTGCCAGCAGTTCCGGGCCGGGGACACTGAACACTGAAGCTTTCTTT